Following are 27 T cell receptor beta chains from one sample sequenced in a study of blood T cell repertoires in COVID-19. Using immunoSEQ multiplex PCR, the repertoire was profiled, and TCRdb retains in-frame clones only, with some absent. The sample lists fewer than 250,000 clones, over 65% occurring once. The sequencing sample was made of peripheral blood. The receptor set was obtained from an older woman with active or convalescent COVID-19.

As concerns this clone: Other DNA sequences of this sample code for an identical CDR3. The gene calls are TRBV6-5 and TRBJ1-1, with D unclear. The CDR3 has 13 amino acids. V lost 6 bases and J lost 1, with 9 bases in between. CDR1 MNHEY and CDR2 SVGAGI come from the germline V gene. The CDR3 sequence is CASSFNRNTEAFF. Here the CDR3 DNA reads TGTGCCAGCAGCTTTAATCGGAACACTGAAGCTTTCTTT.

This chain connects TRBV29-1 to TRBJ1-1; unclear D gene. This CDR3 is 14 amino acids long. The V end lost 1 base, the J end lost 2 bases, and 11 bases lay between the germline ends. The germline gives CDR1 SQVTM, CDR2 ANQGSEA. The DNA for the CDR3 is TGCAGCGTTGAAGGCCTAGCCCCTAACACTGAAGCTTTCTTT. This codes for CSVEGLAPNTEAFF.

This clone was counted a few times. The V gene is TRBV11-3, the J gene TRBJ1-2; 11 bases are shared with TRBD1. Germline V CDR1 and CDR2: SGHNT, YENEEA. The CDR3 sequence is 13 residues long. V shed 5 bases, J shed 8 bases, and the junction held 4 bases outside the gene matches. CDR3 nucleotide sequence: TGTGCCAGCAGCAGGACAGGGGGCTGGGGCTACACCTTC. It is translated as CASSRTGGWGYTF.

The chain's CDR3 is CASSLALGGYTEAFF. CDR3 DNA: TGTGCCAGCAGCTTAGCGCTGGGAGGGTACACTGAAGCTTTCTTT. The chain uses TRBV7-2 and TRBJ1-1; D call uncertain. There are 15 residues in the CDR3. Germline-derived CDR1 and CDR2 are SGHTA and FQGNSA. The V gene lost 0 bases and the J gene lost 3 bases, with 11 bases spanning the gap.

The CDR3 DNA reads TGTGCCAGCAGTAGACTACCTCTTGGTACGCAGTATTTT. Translated, it gives CASSRLPLGTQYF. The chain employs TRBV6-2 or TRBV6-3 and TRBJ2-3; perhaps TRBD2 as D (5 bases). Germline-derived CDR1 and CDR2 are MNHEY and SVGEGT. The CDR3 is 13 amino acids. V dropped 5 bases and J dropped 8 bases, with 14 bases sitting between them.

The chain combines TRBV7-9 with TRBJ1-1, with D hard to call. With 5 bases removed from V and 8 bases from J, the gap between germline ends came to 12 bases. This CDR3 is 12 amino acids long. CDR1 is SEHNR, CDR2 FQNEAQ, per germline (reference sequence). Here the CDR3 DNA reads TGTGCCAGCAGCGACTTGGTCGCAGAAGCTTTCTTT. It encodes CASSDLVAEAFF.

Many counts were recorded for this clone. The chain recombines TRBV15 with TRBJ2-2; 8 positions agree with TRBD2. Germline CDR1 LNHNV, CDR2 YYDKDF (reference sequence). Trimming at V came to 1 base and at J to 3 bases, leaving 7 bases not matched to a gene. CDR3 size: 17 residues. The CDR3 DNA reads as TGTGCCACCAGCAGAGCACGCGGGAGGCCGGACACCGGGGAGCTGTTTTTT. Encoded protein: CATSRARGRPDTGELFF.

The V gene is TRBV10-3, the J gene TRBJ2-1, with D possibly TRBD2 on 6 matching bases. The CDR3 sequence is 12 residues long. Looked up from germline, CDR1 is ENHRY and CDR2 is SYGVKD. V was clipped by 5 bases and J by 5 bases, with 7 bases between them. In nucleotides, the CDR3 is TGTGCCATCAGTTGGGGGGACAATGAGCAGTTCTTC. This encodes CAISWGDNEQFF.

This clone was observed once. The chain has TRBV11-2 and TRBJ2-1; a possible D gene is TRBD2 (6 bases). The CDR3 is 15 amino acids. Trimming shortened V by 5 bases and J by 6 bases, and 17 bases separated the two germline ends. Looked up from germline, CDR1 is SGHAT and CDR2 is FQNNGV. DNA for the CDR3: TGTGCCAGCAGCCCACTAGCTGGTTTAGGCAATGAGCAGTTCTTC. Amino acids: CASSPLAGLGNEQFF.

The chain joins TRBV29-1 to TRBJ2-7, with D possibly being TRBD1 (5 bases). V lost 4 bases and J 2 bases, leaving 12 bases between the germline ends. The CDR3 is 13 residues long. CDR1 SQVTM and CDR2 ANQGSEA come from the germline V gene. DNA for the CDR3: TGCAGCGTTGGGGGCGCTGGGACCTACGAGCAGTACTTC. Translated: CSVGGAGTYEQYF.

The chain couples TRBV20-1 to TRBJ1-2, with TRBD1 matching 7 bases. CDR3 size: 13 residues. Per germline, CDR1 DFQATT and CDR2 SNEGSKA (reference sequence). V lost 3 bases and J lost 4; bases outside the gene matches: 5. The CDR3 DNA reads TGCAGTGCTAGTCGGGGACAGCTCTATGGCTACACCTTC. Translated: CSASRGQLYGYTF.

J is TRBJ1-5 and V is TRBV9, with D tentatively TRBD1 (5 bases). V lost 4 bases and J 0 bases, leaving 8 bases between the germline ends. In germline, CDR1 is SGDLS, CDR2 YYNGEE. The CDR3 sequence is 14 residues long. This chain's CDR3 is CASSSGHSNQPQHF. The DNA of the CDR3 is TGTGCCAGCAGCTCCGGACATAGCAATCAGCCCCAGCATTTT.

J is TRBJ1-6 and V is TRBV5-1, with D tentatively TRBD1 (6 bases). Germline CDR1 SGHRS, CDR2 YFSETQ. This CDR3 is 16 amino acids long. Between the trimmed V and J ends, which lost 0 bases and 3 bases, there was a span of 10 bases. The CDR3 nucleotides read TGCGCCAGCAGCTTGGATAGGACAGACTATAATTCACCCCTCCACTTT. It encodes CASSLDRTDYNSPLHF.

The genes are TRBV5-8 and TRBJ2-5; tentative D call: TRBD1 (6 bases). The CDR3 loop spans 12 amino acids. The V gene's germline CDR1 is SGHTS and CDR2 YDEGEE. Trimming took off 8 bases at V and 4 bases at J, with 12 bases between the two ends. The CDR3 is CASNRDPETQYF. Written as DNA, the CDR3 is TGTGCCAGTAACAGGGACCCAGAGACCCAGTACTTC. Together with reference TRBV5-8 and TRBJ2-5, the CDR3 gives the full variable domain: EAGVTQSPTHLIKTRGQQATLRCSPISGHTSVYWYQQALGLGLQFLLWYDEGEERNRGNFPPRFSGRQFPNYSSELNVNALELEDSALYLCASNRDPETQYFGPGTRLLVL.

V is TRBV10-3 and J is TRBJ1-5; possibly TRBD1 for D (6 bases). The V and J ends lost 5 bases and 3 bases respectively, with 14 bases between them. Germline values: CDR1 ENHRY, CDR2 SYGVKD. The length of the CDR3 is 15 residues. The CDR3, as DNA: TGTGCCATCAGTCCGGGGACAACTAACAATCAGCCCCAGCATTTT. It is translated as CAISPGTTNNQPQHF.

As DNA, the CDR3 is TGTGCCAGCAGCTCAGGGACAGGGGGAGGCCCAACTGGCTCCTACGAGCAGTACTTC. Protein sequence: CASSSGTGGGPTGSYEQYF. V is TRBV21-1 and J is TRBJ2-7; TRBD1 reflects the table's D call only, with no check against the DNA. TRBV21-1 is noted as a pseudogene. This CDR3 has 19 amino acids.

This sequence joins TRBV21-1 and TRBJ2-1; the table's D call TRBD2 went unverified against the DNA. TRBV21-1 is shown as a pseudogene. The CDR3 is made up of 16 amino acids. This chain's CDR3 is CASSKGLAGVSNEQFF. The DNA for the CDR3 is TGTGCCAGCAGCAAAGGGCTAGCGGGAGTTAGTAATGAGCAGTTCTTC.

The chain carries TRBV28 and TRBJ1-2; 8 bases align to TRBD1. V trimming: 4 bases; J trimming: 0 bases; junction bases outside the gene matches: 7. This CDR3 has 16 residues. Germline values: CDR1 MDHEN, CDR2 SYDVKM. The CDR3 protein is CASSSGTGPANYGYTF. CDR3 in DNA: TGTGCCAGCAGTTCCGGGACAGGACCCGCTAACTATGGCTACACCTTC.

The chain employs TRBV3-1 (or the pseudogene TRBV3-2) and TRBJ2-1; 14 bases match TRBD2. CDR1 and CDR2 (germline): LGHDT, YNNKEL (reference sequence). The V gene end was trimmed by 4 bases and the J gene end by 8 bases; junction bases not matched to a gene: 4. CDR3 length equals 15 residues. The CDR3 region is CASSRLAGGPHEQFF. CDR3 nucleotide sequence: TGTGCCAGCAGCCGACTAGCGGGAGGGCCCCATGAGCAGTTCTTC.

The rearrangement uses TRBV18 and TRBJ2-3; 10 bases map to TRBD2. With 0 bases clipped from V and 6 bases from J, the junction kept 6 bases outside the gene matches. The CDR3 is 16 amino acids. CDR1 and CDR2 (germline): KGHSH, LQKENI. CDR3 bases: TGTGCCAGCTCACCACCAAGCCTAGCGGGGGTGGATACGCAGTATTTT. Its translation: CASSPPSLAGVDTQYF. Full variable domain (outside the CDR3, taken from reference TRBV18 and TRBJ2-3): NAGVMQNPRHLVRRRGQEARLRCSPMKGHSHVYWYRQLPEEGLKFMVYLQKENIIDESGMPKERFSAEFPKEGPSILRIQQVVRGDSAAYFCASSPPSLAGVDTQYFGPGTRLTVL.

This clone has a handful of counts. The chain combines TRBV4-1 with TRBJ2-1; no clear D. V was clipped by 1 base and J by 8 bases, with 12 bases between them. Germline V CDR1 and CDR2: MGHRA, YSYEKL. The CDR3 sequence is 14 residues long. The CDR3 bases are TGCGCCAGCAGCCAAGCCGAGCGATTATATGAGCAGTTCTTC. It codes for CASSQAERLYEQFF.

This CDR3 reads CASSVVHGRGTDTQYF. The CDR3, as DNA: TGTGCCAGCAGCGTAGTTCACGGGAGGGGCACAGATACGCAGTATTTT. This chain joins TRBV9 and TRBJ2-3; TRBD2 matches 8 bases. Germline lookup yields CDR1 SGDLS and CDR2 YYNGEE. This CDR3 has 16 residues. V lost 0 bases and J lost 1; bases outside the gene matches: 4.

The rearrangement uses TRBV6-6 and TRBJ2-3; 12 bases agree with TRBD2. J was trimmed by 2 bases and V by 7 bases; bases with no gene match: 4. The CDR3 is 15 residues long. Per germline, CDR1 MNHNY and CDR2 SVGAGI (reference sequence). The CDR3 nucleotides are TGTGCCAGCACCGGACTAGCGGGACCCACAGATACGCAGTATTTT. It encodes CASTGLAGPTDTQYF.

The chain combines TRBV24-1 with TRBJ2-7; 10 bases match TRBD1. Germline CDR1 is KGHDR and CDR2 is SFDVKD. After removal of 5 bases from V and 4 bases from J, the junction contained 4 bases not matched to a gene. This CDR3 comprises 14 residues. CDR3 nucleotides: TGTGCCACCAGTGGCGGGACAGGGGCTTACGAGCAGTACTTC. This encodes CATSGGTGAYEQYF.

J is TRBJ2-1 and V is TRBV7-2; 8 bases agree with TRBD1. V lost 5 bases and J lost 10; bases outside the gene matches: 10. The CDR3 sequence is 14 residues long. Germline V gene data show CDR1 as SGHTA and CDR2 as FQGNSA. The CDR3 region has the DNA TGTGCCAGCAGCCCGAGAAGGACAGGGATGGAGCAGTTCTTC. Its protein product is CASSPRRTGMEQFF. Full variable domain (remainder filled in from reference TRBV7-2 and TRBJ2-1): GAGVSQSPSNKVTEKGKDVELRCDPISGHTALYWYRQSLGQGLEFLIYFQGNSAPDKSGLPSDRFSAERTGGSVSTLTIQRTQQEDSAVYLCASSPRRTGMEQFFGPGTRLTVL.

The rearrangement uses TRBV9 and TRBJ2-6, with unresolved D. The germline gives CDR1 SGDLS, CDR2 YYNGEE. This CDR3 contains 15 residues. The V gene lost 1 base and the J gene lost 0 bases, with 5 bases spanning the gap. Here the CDR3 reads CASSVRSSGANVLTF. CDR3 bases: TGTGCCAGCAGCGTACGGAGCTCTGGGGCCAACGTCCTGACTTTC. The variable domain in full, completed from reference TRBV9 and TRBJ2-6, reads DSGVTQTPKHLITATGQRVTLRCSPRSGDLSVYWYQQSLDQGLQFLIQYYNGEERAKGNILERFSAQQFPDLHSELNLSSLELGDSALYFCASSVRSSGANVLTFGAGSRLTVL.

This rearrangement joins TRBV7-9 to TRBJ1-1; no firm D call. With 3 bases removed from V and 4 bases from J, the gap between germline ends came to 9 bases. The CDR3 sequence is 13 residues long. The germline V gene encodes CDR1 SEHNR and CDR2 FQNEAQ (reference sequence). The CDR3 is CASSFSVSTEAFF. The CDR3 DNA reads as TGTGCCAGCAGCTTTAGTGTATCCACTGAAGCTTTCTTT.